This T cell receptor (beta chain) was identified in a study of naive and memory T cell subsets. V was pared by 3 bases and J by 1 base, with 13 bases between. Looked up from germline, CDR1 is KGHSH and CDR2 is LQKENI. The length of the CDR3 is 16 residues. This clonotype was seen more than once but under ten times. Four subsets defined by CD45RA and CD27 were sorted after CD3, CD4, CD8 and live/dead staining. Both TRBC1 and TRBC2 were covered by a beta constant-region primer of two equimolar oligonucleotides. In TCRdb, the UMI-ligation and nested PCR reads were re-called with MiXCR into one record per CDR3 protein. The sample lists some 28,000 distinct CDR3 sequences, approximately 12% seen once, with around a sixth in the top ten.

The chain joins TRBV18 to TRBJ1-3; D call uncertain. Source material: effector memory CD4+ T cells from blood. Regarding subset: effector memory, CD45RA- CD27-. This clonotype was obtained from a human donor in good health. CDR3 sequence (DNA): TGTGCCAGCTCACCGGCCCTTGGGAAATCTGGAAACACCATATATTTT. Translation: CASSPALGKSGNTIYF.